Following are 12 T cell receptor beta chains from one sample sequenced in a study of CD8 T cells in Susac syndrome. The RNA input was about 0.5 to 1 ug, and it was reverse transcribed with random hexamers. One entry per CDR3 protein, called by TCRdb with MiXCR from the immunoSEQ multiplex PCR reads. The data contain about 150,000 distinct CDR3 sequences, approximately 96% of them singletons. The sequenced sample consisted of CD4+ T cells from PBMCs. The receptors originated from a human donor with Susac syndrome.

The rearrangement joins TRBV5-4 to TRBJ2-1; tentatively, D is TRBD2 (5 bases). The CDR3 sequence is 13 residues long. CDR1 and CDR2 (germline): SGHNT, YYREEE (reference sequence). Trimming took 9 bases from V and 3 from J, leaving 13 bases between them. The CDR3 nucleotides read TGTGCCACTTCCGGACTCAACTACAATGAGCAGTTCTTC. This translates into CATSGLNYNEQFF.

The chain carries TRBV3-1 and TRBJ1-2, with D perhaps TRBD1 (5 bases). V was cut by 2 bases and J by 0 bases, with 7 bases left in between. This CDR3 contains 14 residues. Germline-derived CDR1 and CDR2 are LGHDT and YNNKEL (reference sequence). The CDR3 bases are TGTGCCAGCAGCCAACAGGGACCTAACTATGGCTACACCTTC. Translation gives CASSQQGPNYGYTF.

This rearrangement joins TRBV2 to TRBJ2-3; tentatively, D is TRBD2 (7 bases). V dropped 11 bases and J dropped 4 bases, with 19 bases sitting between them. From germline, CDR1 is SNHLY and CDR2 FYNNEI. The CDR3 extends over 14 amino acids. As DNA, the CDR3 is TGTGCCGGGGGAGCCGGGGGGCGGTCAGATACGCAGTATTTT. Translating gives CAGGAGGRSDTQYF.

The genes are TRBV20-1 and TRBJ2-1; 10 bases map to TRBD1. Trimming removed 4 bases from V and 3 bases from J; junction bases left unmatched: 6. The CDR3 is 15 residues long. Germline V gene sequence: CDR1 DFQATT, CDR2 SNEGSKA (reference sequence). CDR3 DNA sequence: TGCAGTGCTAACCCCGGGACAGGGGACTACAATGAGCAGTTCTTC. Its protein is CSANPGTGDYNEQFF.

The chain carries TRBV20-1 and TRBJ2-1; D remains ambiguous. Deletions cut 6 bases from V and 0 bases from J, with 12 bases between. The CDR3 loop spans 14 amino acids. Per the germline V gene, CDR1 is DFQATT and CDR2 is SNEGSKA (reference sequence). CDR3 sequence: CSAPFTSSYNEQFF. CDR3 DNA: TGCAGTGCCCCCTTCACGAGCTCCTACAATGAGCAGTTCTTC.

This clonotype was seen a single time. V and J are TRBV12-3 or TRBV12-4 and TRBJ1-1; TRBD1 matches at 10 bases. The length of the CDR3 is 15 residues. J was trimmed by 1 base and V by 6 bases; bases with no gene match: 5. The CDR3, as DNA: TGTGCCAGCAGACTAAGGACAGGGGGGAACACTGAAGCTTTCTTT. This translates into CASRLRTGGNTEAFF.

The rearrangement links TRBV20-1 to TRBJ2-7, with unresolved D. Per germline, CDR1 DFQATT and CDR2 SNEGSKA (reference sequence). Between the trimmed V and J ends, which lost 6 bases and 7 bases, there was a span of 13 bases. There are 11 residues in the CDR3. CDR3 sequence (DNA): TGCAGTGCAACCGATCCCAAAGAGCAGTACTTC. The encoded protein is CSATDPKEQYF.

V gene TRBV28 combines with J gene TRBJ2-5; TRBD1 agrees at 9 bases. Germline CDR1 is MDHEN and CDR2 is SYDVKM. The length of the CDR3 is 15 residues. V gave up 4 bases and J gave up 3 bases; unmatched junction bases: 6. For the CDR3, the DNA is TGTGCCAGCAGTTGGGCCGGGACAGGGAAAGAGACCCAGTACTTC. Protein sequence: CASSWAGTGKETQYF.

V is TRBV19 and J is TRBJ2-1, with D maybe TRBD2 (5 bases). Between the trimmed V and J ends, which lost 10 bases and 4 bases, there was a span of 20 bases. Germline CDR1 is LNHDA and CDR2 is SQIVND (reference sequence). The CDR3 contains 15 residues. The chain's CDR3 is CATQGGSTGYNEQFF. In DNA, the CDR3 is TGTGCCACCCAAGGTGGGTCGACGGGGTACAATGAGCAGTTCTTC.

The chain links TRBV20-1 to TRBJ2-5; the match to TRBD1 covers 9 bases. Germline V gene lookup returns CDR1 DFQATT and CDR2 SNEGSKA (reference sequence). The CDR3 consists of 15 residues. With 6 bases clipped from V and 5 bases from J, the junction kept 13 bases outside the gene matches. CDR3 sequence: CSAPSGTGSRETQYF. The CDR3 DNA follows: TGCAGTGCCCCCAGTGGGACAGGGTCTCGGGAGACCCAGTACTTC.

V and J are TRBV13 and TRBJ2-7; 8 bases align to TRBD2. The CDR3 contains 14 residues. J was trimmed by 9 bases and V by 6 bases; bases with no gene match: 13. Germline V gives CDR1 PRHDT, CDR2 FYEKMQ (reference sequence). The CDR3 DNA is TGTGCCAGCAGATACTCCTCGACTAGCGCCGCGCAGTACTTC. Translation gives CASRYSSTSAAQYF.

CDR3 bases: TGTGCCAGCAGCCAAGGGACAGGGCCCACTGAAGCTTTCTTT. Translation gives CASSQGTGPTEAFF. The J gene is TRBJ1-1, the V gene TRBV3-1; 8 nucleotides line up with TRBD1. V lost 1 base to trimming and J lost 4 bases; unmatched junction nucleotides: 2. Looked up from germline, CDR1 is LGHDT and CDR2 is YNNKEL (reference sequence). This CDR3 contains 14 residues.